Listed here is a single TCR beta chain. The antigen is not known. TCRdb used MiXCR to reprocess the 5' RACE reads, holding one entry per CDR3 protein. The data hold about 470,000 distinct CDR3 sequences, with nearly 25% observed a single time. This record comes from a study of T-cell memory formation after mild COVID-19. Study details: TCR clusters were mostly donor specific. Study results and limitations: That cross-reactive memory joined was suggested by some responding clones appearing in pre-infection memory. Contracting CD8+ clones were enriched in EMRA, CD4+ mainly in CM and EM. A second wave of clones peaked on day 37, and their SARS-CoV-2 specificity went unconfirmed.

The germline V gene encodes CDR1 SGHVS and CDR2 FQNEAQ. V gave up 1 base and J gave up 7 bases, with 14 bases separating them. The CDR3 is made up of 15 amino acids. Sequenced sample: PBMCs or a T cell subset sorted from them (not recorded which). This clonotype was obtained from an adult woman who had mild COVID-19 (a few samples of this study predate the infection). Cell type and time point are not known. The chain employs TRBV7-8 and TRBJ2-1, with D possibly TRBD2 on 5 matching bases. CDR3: CASSLVPHRGNEQFF. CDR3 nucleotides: TGTGCCAGCAGCTTAGTGCCCCATCGGGGAAATGAGCAGTTCTTC.